This T cell receptor beta chain was sequenced for a study of OX40 agonist ivuxolimab in advanced cancers. The study, taken as a whole, reports: Low normalized clonal expansion also occurred in some nonresponding patients.

Only in-frame clones appear in the TCRdb table, and some are missing; sequencing was by immunoSEQ multiplex PCR. Altogether about 78,000 clones are present, 85% to 95% being singletons, with the ten largest covering around 2.8%. Germline CDR1 LNHDA, CDR2 SQIVND (reference sequence). The CDR3 has 15 residues. Trimming took 5 bases from V and 3 from J, leaving 16 bases between them. Worth noting for this clone: What it recognizes is unknown.

This chain uses TRBV19 with TRBJ1-2; D uncertain. The receptor was isolated from an adult with an advanced solid tumor such as melanoma, head and neck, liver or kidney cancer. The specimen comprised CD4+ or CD8+ T cells sorted from blood, sampled in a trial of the OX40 agonist ivuxolimab. CDR3 sequence: CASSQLQRPHYGYTF. CDR3 nucleotides: TGTGCCAGTAGTCAACTCCAGAGACCCCACTATGGCTACACCTTC.